A selection of T cell receptor beta chains follows, all from one sample in a study of response to subunit inactivated influenza vaccine. In TCRdb, the RT-PCR reads were re-called with MiXCR into one record per CDR3 protein. This table has 630,000 or so distinct CDR3 sequences, around 14% appearing once. Sequencing used PBMCs from blood, obtained 11 to 12 days after vaccination. The receptors originated from a man aged 45 to 65 who received an inactivated influenza vaccine. Each CDR3 is given with its conserved first and last residue. D genes are given only for firm matches. The size of a clone is reported for some rows only, either as once, few or many, or as a class for expanded clones.

d_gene: TRBD1; v_gene: TRBV7-2; j_gene: TRBJ1-2; abundance: .; CDR3aa: CASRRTGLSYGYTF; CDR3nt: TGTGCCAGCAGGCGGACAGGGTTGTCCTATGGCTACACCTTC
d_gene: .; v_gene: TRBV19; j_gene: TRBJ2-1; abundance: .; CDR3aa: CASSIDRERAYNEQFF; CDR3nt: TGTGCCAGTAGTATAGATCGGGAGAGGGCCTACAATGAGCAGTTCTTC
d_gene: .; v_gene: TRBV24-1; j_gene: TRBJ2-7; abundance: .; CDR3aa: CATSDLGVKTTYEQYF; CDR3nt: TGTGCCACCAGTGATTTAGGCGTAAAAACGACCTACGAGCAGTACTTC
d_gene: TRBD2; v_gene: TRBV28; j_gene: TRBJ2-5; abundance: .; CDR3aa: CASSRAGEGETQYF; CDR3nt: TGTGCCAGCAGTAGAGCGGGAGAGGGGGAGACCCAGTACTTC
d_gene: .; v_gene: TRBV20-1; j_gene: TRBJ2-1; abundance: few; CDR3aa: CSARGEKQFF; CDR3nt: TGCAGTGCTAGAGGGGAAAAGCAGTTCTTC
d_gene: TRBD2; v_gene: TRBV18; j_gene: TRBJ2-5; abundance: few; CDR3aa: CASSPPGLQHGETQYF; CDR3nt: TGTGCCAGCTCACCACCGGGACTACAACATGGGGAGACCCAGTACTTC
d_gene: .; v_gene: TRBV12-3/TRBV12-4; j_gene: TRBJ2-7; abundance: few; CDR3aa: CASSPTSGDEQYF; CDR3nt: TGTGCCAGCAGTCCAACAAGTGGGGACGAGCAGTACTTC
d_gene: .; v_gene: TRBV10-3; j_gene: TRBJ1-1; abundance: few; CDR3aa: CAIRTGTSNTEAFF; CDR3nt: TGTGCCATCCGAACCGGGACCTCGAACACTGAAGCTTTCTTT
d_gene: TRBD1; v_gene: TRBV5-8; j_gene: TRBJ1-1; abundance: .; CDR3aa: CARGTGLDTEAFF; CDR3nt: TGTGCCAGGGGGACAGGGTTGGACACTGAAGCTTTCTTT
d_gene: .; v_gene: TRBV6-2/TRBV6-3; j_gene: TRBJ1-1; abundance: few; CDR3aa: CASSRRSGLMNTEAFF; CDR3nt: TGTGCCAGCAGCCGCAGATCGGGGTTAATGAACACTGAAGCTTTCTTT
d_gene: .; v_gene: TRBV12-3/TRBV12-4; j_gene: TRBJ1-1; abundance: .; CDR3aa: CASGGHMNTEAFF; CDR3nt: TGTGCCAGCGGGGGACACATGAACACTGAAGCTTTCTTT
d_gene: .; v_gene: TRBV7-7; j_gene: TRBJ2-1; abundance: few; CDR3aa: CASSLVSLLSYNEQFF; CDR3nt: TGTGCCAGCAGCTTAGTATCTCTGCTCTCCTACAATGAGCAGTTCTTC
d_gene: .; v_gene: TRBV6-2/TRBV6-3; j_gene: TRBJ2-1; abundance: few; CDR3aa: CASSYSSARGRQYNEQFF; CDR3nt: TGTGCCAGCAGTTACTCTTCCGCACGGGGCCGTCAATACAATGAGCAGTTCTTC
d_gene: .; v_gene: TRBV9; j_gene: TRBJ2-7; abundance: few; CDR3aa: CASSQDWSSYEQYF; CDR3nt: TGTGCCAGCTCCCAGGACTGGAGCTCCTACGAGCAGTACTTC
d_gene: .; v_gene: TRBV20-1; j_gene: TRBJ1-2; abundance: few; CDR3aa: CSASFLANYGYTF; CDR3nt: TGCAGTGCTAGTTTTTTAGCTAACTATGGCTACACCTTC
d_gene: .; v_gene: TRBV7-2; j_gene: TRBJ1-5; abundance: .; CDR3aa: CASSSTGQPQHF; CDR3nt: TGTGCCAGCAGCTCGACAGGTCAGCCCCAGCATTTT
d_gene: .; v_gene: TRBV18; j_gene: TRBJ2-5; abundance: .; CDR3aa: CASSPTKEETQYF; CDR3nt: TGTGCCAGCTCACCGACTAAGGAAGAGACCCAGTACTTC
d_gene: .; v_gene: TRBV7-9; j_gene: TRBJ2-5; abundance: .; CDR3aa: CASSLVLGGQETQYF; CDR3nt: TGTGCCAGCAGCTTAGTGTTAGGCGGACAAGAGACCCAGTACTTC
d_gene: .; v_gene: TRBV4-2; j_gene: TRBJ2-3; abundance: many; CDR3aa: CASGKVGGRADTQYF; CDR3nt: TGTGCCAGCGGGAAAGTGGGAGGTCGGGCAGATACGCAGTATTTT
d_gene: TRBD1; v_gene: TRBV7-9; j_gene: TRBJ1-1; abundance: .; CDR3aa: CASSSYGQDIMNTEAFF; CDR3nt: TGTGCCAGCAGCTCTTATGGACAGGATATAATGAACACTGAAGCTTTCTTT
d_gene: .; v_gene: TRBV2; j_gene: TRBJ2-7; abundance: .; CDR3aa: CASSVYSYEQYF; CDR3nt: TGTGCCAGCAGCGTTTACTCCTACGAGCAGTACTTC
d_gene: .; v_gene: TRBV11-2; j_gene: TRBJ2-4; abundance: .; CDR3aa: CASGGAKNIQYF; CDR3nt: TGTGCCAGCGGGGGAGCCAAAAACATTCAGTACTTC
d_gene: TRBD1; v_gene: TRBV20-1; j_gene: TRBJ2-1; abundance: few; CDR3aa: CSAPGQGEGEQFF; CDR3nt: TGCAGTGCCCCGGGACAGGGTGAGGGTGAGCAGTTCTTC
d_gene: .; v_gene: TRBV4-2; j_gene: TRBJ2-3; abundance: few; CDR3aa: CASSQDWVDTQYF; CDR3nt: TGTGCCAGCAGCCAAGACTGGGTGGATACGCAGTATTTT
d_gene: TRBD1; v_gene: TRBV6-2/TRBV6-3; j_gene: TRBJ2-1; abundance: many; CDR3aa: CATQERAHRGYNEQFF; CDR3nt: TGTGCCACGCAGGAAAGAGCCCACAGGGGTTACAATGAGCAGTTCTTC